This T cell receptor (beta chain) was documented in a study of T-cell reconstitution after alpha-beta-depleted transplantation in children. This clonotype was observed many times. Antigen: not known. General study results and limits: T-cell counts and diversity at one year post-transplant came mainly from newly produced T cells.

Library preparation (for TCRbeta) was performed with unique molecular identifiers. From the PCR reads, TCRdb called clonotypes with MiXCR, one entry per CDR3 protein. This sample has fewer than 1 million distinct CDR3 sequences, with roughly 15% found just once. The clonotype originates from a male patient between 5 and 17 years old who had a stem cell transplant for acute lymphoblastic leukemia, so the T cells may come from the graft donor. The sequenced sample was PBMCs, mostly from graft donor cells, obtained 360 days after TCRalphabeta/CD19-depleted stem cell transplant.

The CDR3 coding sequence is TGCAGCGTCCTCTCCCTAGCGGGAGAATACGAGCAGTACTTC. It is translated as CSVLSLAGEYEQYF. This sequence joins TRBV29-1 and TRBJ2-7; 10 nucleotides agree with TRBD2. Germline CDR1 SQVTM, CDR2 ANQGSEA. V lost 6 bases and J lost 4; bases outside the gene matches: 9. CDR3 length: 14 amino acids.